One sample yielded the 26 T cell receptor beta chains listed below, sequenced in a study of shared clonotypes between healthy human individuals. The method was immunoSEQ multiplex PCR; TCRdb's version includes in-frame clones alone and lacks a portion of them. The data show about 2 million clones, roughly 94% seen once. The sequenced sample consisted of naive CD4+ T cells sorted from blood. Indicated subset: CD45RA+ positively selected. These receptor sequences come from a man aged 18 to 29 in good health.

This chain links TRBV19 with TRBJ1-5, with a possible D match to TRBD1 (6 bases). Germline V gene lookup returns CDR1 LNHDA and CDR2 SQIVND (reference sequence). V shed 7 bases and J shed 8 bases, with 21 bases lying between them. CDR3 length equals 15 residues. CDR3 loop: CASTTSAGAREPQHF. DNA for the CDR3: TGTGCCAGTACCACTTCGGCAGGGGCCAGGGAGCCCCAGCATTTT. Full variable domain (missing parts from reference TRBV19 and TRBJ1-5): DGGITQSPKYLFRKEGQNVTLSCEQNLNHDAMYWYRQDPGQGLRLIYYSQIVNDFQKGDIAEGYSVSREKKESFPLTVTSAQKNPTAFYLCASTTSAGAREPQHFGDGTRLSIL.

V and J are TRBV30 and TRBJ1-3; 9 bases are shared with TRBD1. This CDR3 has 17 residues. The V gene's germline CDR1 is GTSNPN and CDR2 SVGIG (reference sequence). Trimming at V came to 3 bases and at J to 3 bases, leaving 12 bases not matched to a gene. This chain's CDR3 is CAWRRPGQGIIGNTIYF. The CDR3 bases are TGTGCCTGGAGGCGCCCGGGACAGGGAATAATTGGAAACACCATATATTTT.

This chain links TRBV30 with TRBJ1-2; perhaps TRBD1 as D (5 bases). CDR3 length equals 11 residues. Germline values: CDR1 GTSNPN, CDR2 SVGIG (reference sequence). Trimming cost V 3 bases and J 11 bases, with 13 bases left between them. Written as DNA, the CDR3 is TGTGCCTGGAGGGAGCAGGGACGATACACCTTC. Translated: CAWREQGRYTF.

This chain uses TRBV29-1 with TRBJ2-3, with D possibly TRBD2 on 5 matching bases. The V end lost 3 bases, the J end lost 1 base, and 11 bases lay between the germline ends. Germline-derived CDR1 and CDR2 are SQVTM and ANQGSEA. This CDR3 comprises 14 residues. In DNA, the CDR3 is TGCAGCGTTGAGGCTAGCTGGGGCACAGATACGCAGTATTTT. Its protein product is CSVEASWGTDTQYF.

V is TRBV6-1 and J is TRBJ2-5; tentative D call: TRBD1 (6 bases). Trimming stripped 11 bases from V and 5 bases from J, with 21 bases between. Per germline, CDR1 MNHNS and CDR2 SASEGT. The CDR3 runs 14 residues. CDR3 sequence: CAGRAPGVAETQYF. CDR3 nucleotides: TGTGCCGGCCGGGCACCAGGGGTAGCGGAGACCCAGTACTTC.

The chain links TRBV4-1 to TRBJ1-1, with 11 bases fitting TRBD1. CDR1 is MGHRA and CDR2 is YSYEKL in the germline V gene. The length of the CDR3 is 16 residues. The V segment lost 5 bases and the J segment 3 bases; nucleotides outside the gene matches: 8. The CDR3 nucleotides read TGCGCCAGCAGCTACGGACAGGGGGCCGGGGACACTGAAGCTTTCTTT. Translating it yields CASSYGQGAGDTEAFF.

The chain combines TRBV19 with TRBJ1-4; D is ambiguous. CDR3 length: 14 amino acids. The germline CDR1 and CDR2 sequences are LNHDA and SQIVND (reference sequence). The ends were cut back, 8 bases at V and 7 bases at J, with 17 bases in the middle. The CDR3 loop is CASRSQSQAEKLFF. The CDR3 bases are TGTGCCAGTCGGAGCCAGAGCCAGGCTGAAAAACTGTTTTTT.

The chain recombines TRBV4-3 with TRBJ2-1; D remains ambiguous. The CDR3 totals 13 residues. V was cut by 1 base and J by 6 bases, with 7 bases left in between. The V gene's germline CDR1 is LGHNA and CDR2 YSLEER. DNA for the CDR3: TGCGCCAGCAGCCAAGGAAGTCCCAATGAGCAGTTCTTC. It translates to CASSQGSPNEQFF.

In the case of this clone: This sample includes further DNA sequences coding for the same CDR3. The J gene is TRBJ2-7, the V gene TRBV6-5; D is perhaps TRBD1 (6 bases). Germline V lookup: CDR1 MNHEY, CDR2 SVGAGI. Trimming removed 4 bases at V and 6 bases at J, with 7 bases between. The CDR3 spans 11 residues. This CDR3 reads CASSLGGEQYF. In DNA, the CDR3 is TGTGCCAGCAGTTTAGGGGGCGAGCAGTACTTC.

The chain is built from TRBV28 and TRBJ2-1, with 8 bases aligning to TRBD2. CDR1 MDHEN and CDR2 SYDVKM come from the germline V gene. This CDR3 has 14 amino acids. The trim removed 3 bases at V and 4 bases at J, leaving 2 bases unmatched. CDR3 nucleotides: TGTGCCAGCAGTTTCCTAGCGGGTTACAATGAGCAGTTCTTC. Amino acid sequence: CASSFLAGYNEQFF. Full variable domain (outside the CDR3, taken from reference TRBV28 and TRBJ2-1): DVKVTQSSRYLVKRTGEKVFLECVQDMDHENMFWYRQDPGLGLRLIYFSYDVKMKEKGDIPEGYSVSREKKERFSLILESASTNQTSMYLCASSFLAGYNEQFFGPGTRLTVL.

This chain joins TRBV29-1 and TRBJ1-3, with no clear D. Germline assignment: CDR1 SQVTM and CDR2 ANQGSEA. The CDR3 contains 12 residues. V was shortened by 5 bases and J by 1 base, with 6 bases between the two germline ends. The CDR3 DNA follows: TGCAGCGTTCTTCGATCTGGAAACACCATATATTTT. Protein sequence: CSVLRSGNTIYF. Full variable domain (outside the CDR3, taken from reference TRBV29-1 and TRBJ1-3): SAVISQKPSRDICQRGTSLTIQCQVDSQVTMMFWYRQQPGQSLTLIATANQGSEATYESGFVIDKFPISRPNLTFSTLTVSNMSPEDSSIYLCSVLRSGNTIYFGEGSWLTVV.

This clone was detected once. V gene TRBV4-1 combines with J gene TRBJ2-7; no clear D gene. The V gene lost 4 bases and the J gene lost 2 bases, with 12 bases spanning the gap. CDR1 is MGHRA, CDR2 YSYEKL, per germline. CDR3 length equals 14 residues. For the CDR3, the DNA is TGCGCCAGCAGCCGGACCCGGGTACCCTACGAGCAGTACTTC. It encodes CASSRTRVPYEQYF.

The CDR3 loop reads CASSVASRVLYPNYGYTF. For the CDR3, the DNA is TGTGCCAGCAGCGTAGCTTCGCGGGTTCTTTACCCAAACTATGGCTACACCTTC. The rearrangement links TRBV9 to TRBJ1-2; no firm D call. The V end was cut by 0 bases, the J end by 2 bases, with 20 bases between. Germline lookup yields CDR1 SGDLS and CDR2 YYNGEE. The CDR3 covers 18 residues.

With regard to this clone: Other DNA sequences from this sample encode an identical CDR3 as well. The V gene is TRBV20-1, the J gene TRBJ1-1; D is unclear. With 1 base removed from V and 6 bases from J, the gap between germline ends came to 3 bases. CDR3 length: 10 amino acids. In germline, CDR1 is DFQATT, CDR2 SNEGSKA (reference sequence). The CDR3 coding sequence is TGCAGTGCTAGAGGGGCTGAAGCTTTCTTT. Translation: CSARGAEAFF.

The chain couples TRBV30 to TRBJ2-4, with a possible D match to TRBD2 (6 bases). Germline-derived CDR1 and CDR2 are GTSNPN and SVGIG (reference sequence). The CDR3 has 14 residues. V lost 1 base, J lost 15 bases, and 22 bases lay in between. The DNA of the CDR3 is TGTGCCTGGAGTGGCTTTAGCGGTCCGGGTTTGTCGTACTTC. Translation gives CAWSGFSGPGLSYF.

The sample holds one count of this clone. The CDR3 bases are TGTGCCAGCAGCTTATATGGTAGCGGGGGAGTGACAGATACGCAGTATTTT. It is translated as CASSLYGSGGVTDTQYF. The chain links TRBV7-6 to TRBJ2-3, with 9 bases identical to TRBD2. There are 17 residues in the CDR3. Unmatched junction bases numbered 9, after V lost 2 bases and J lost 3 bases. Germline V gene sequence: CDR1 SGHVS, CDR2 FNYEAQ.

The gene calls are TRBV2 and TRBJ2-6; 8 bases match TRBD1. V lost 6 bases and J lost 0; bases outside the gene matches: 7. Germline loops: CDR1 SNHLY, CDR2 FYNNEI. CDR3 length: 17 residues. The CDR3 DNA reads as TGTGCCAGCAGGGGACAGGTTACAATCTCTGGGGCCAACGTCCTGACTTTC. Protein sequence: CASRGQVTISGANVLTF.

The chain employs TRBV7-9 and TRBJ1-2, with D maybe TRBD1 (5 bases). The germline V gene encodes CDR1 SEHNR and CDR2 FQNEAQ (reference sequence). Trimming stripped 5 bases from V and 4 bases from J, with 17 bases between. This CDR3 contains 15 residues. The CDR3 bases are TGTGCCAGCAGCCCCGCCACGACCAGGGTCTATGGCTACACCTTC. Translated, it gives CASSPATTRVYGYTF.

J is TRBJ1-4 and V is TRBV18; 7 bases are shared with TRBD1. CDR3 length equals 15 residues. Germline CDR1 is KGHSH and CDR2 is LQKENI. V gave up 6 bases and J gave up 5 bases; unmatched junction bases: 9. The CDR3 reads CASSPMQGVNEKLFF. Here the CDR3 DNA reads TGTGCCAGCTCCCCCATGCAGGGGGTAAATGAAAAACTGTTTTTT.

This chain uses TRBV9 with TRBJ2-7; D is uncertain. Germline loops: CDR1 SGDLS, CDR2 YYNGEE. V was pared by 7 bases and J by 5 bases, with 13 bases between. This CDR3 contains 12 residues. CDR3 protein: CASGRSRHEQYF. The DNA of the CDR3 is TGTGCCAGCGGGCGGTCCCGCCACGAGCAGTACTTC.

The chain couples TRBV6-6 to TRBJ1-1; TRBD1 matches at 7 bases. Germline values: CDR1 MNHNY, CDR2 SVGAGI (reference sequence). This CDR3 spans 12 amino acids. The J segment lost 8 bases and the V segment lost 2 bases, leaving 2 bases of the junction unmatched. CDR3: CASSYPGQEAFF. The CDR3 DNA follows: TGTGCCAGCAGTTACCCGGGACAGGAAGCTTTCTTT.

This clone appeared once. The gene calls are TRBV5-1 and TRBJ1-4, with 9 nucleotides matching TRBD1. Germline V gene data show CDR1 as SGHRS and CDR2 as YFSETQ. There are 16 residues in the CDR3. Trimming at V came to 4 bases and at J to 3 bases, leaving 7 bases not matched to a gene. This CDR3 reads CASSPGQGRPNEKLFF. The CDR3 coding sequence is TGCGCCAGCAGCCCGGGACAGGGTAGGCCTAATGAAAAACTGTTTTTT. The whole variable domain, remainder taken from reference TRBV5-1 and TRBJ1-4, is KAGVTQTPRYLIKTRGQQVTLSCSPISGHRSVSWYQQTPGQGLQFLFEYFSETQRNKGNFPGRFSGRQFSNSRSEMNVSTLELGDSALYLCASSPGQGRPNEKLFFGSGTQLSVL.

The chain joins TRBV6-5 to TRBJ2-7, with 8 positions matching TRBD2. Germline V CDR1 and CDR2: MNHEY, SVGAGI. CDR3 length: 14 amino acids. Trimming cost V 6 bases and J 0 bases; bases outside gene matches: 4. In DNA form, the CDR3 reads TGTGCCAGCAGCCTAGCGGGCCCCTCCTACGAGCAGTACTTC. This translates into CASSLAGPSYEQYF.

The chain couples TRBV7-9 to TRBJ1-1; D is undetermined. Trimming stripped 2 bases from V and 5 bases from J, with 9 bases between. The CDR3 runs 13 residues. Per the germline V gene, CDR1 is SEHNR and CDR2 is FQNEAQ (reference sequence). The CDR3 sequence: CASSLSAGTEAFF. As DNA, the CDR3 is TGTGCCAGCAGCTTAAGCGCGGGGACTGAAGCTTTCTTT.

The rearrangement joins TRBV7-2 to TRBJ2-5; D is unresolved. Trimming took 5 bases from V and 1 from J, leaving 5 bases between them. This CDR3 contains 12 residues. Germline loops: CDR1 SGHTA, CDR2 FQGNSA. DNA of the CDR3: TGTGCCAGCAGCCGGTCCCAAGAGACCCAGTACTTC. Translated: CASSRSQETQYF. The full variable domain, its missing parts supplied by reference TRBV7-2 and TRBJ2-5, is GAGVSQSPSNKVTEKGKDVELRCDPISGHTALYWYRQSLGQGLEFLIYFQGNSAPDKSGLPSDRFSAERTGGSVSTLTIQRTQQEDSAVYLCASSRSQETQYFGPGTRLLVL.

This chain connects TRBV27 to TRBJ2-7, with D possibly TRBD2 on 7 matching bases. The CDR3 is 12 residues long. Germline CDR1 and CDR2: MNHEY and SMNVEV (reference sequence). Trimming cost V 5 bases and J 5 bases, with 10 bases left between them. The CDR3 coding sequence is TGTGCCAGCAGTAAGGGGGGGGACGAGCAGTACTTC. This sequence encodes CASSKGGDEQYF.